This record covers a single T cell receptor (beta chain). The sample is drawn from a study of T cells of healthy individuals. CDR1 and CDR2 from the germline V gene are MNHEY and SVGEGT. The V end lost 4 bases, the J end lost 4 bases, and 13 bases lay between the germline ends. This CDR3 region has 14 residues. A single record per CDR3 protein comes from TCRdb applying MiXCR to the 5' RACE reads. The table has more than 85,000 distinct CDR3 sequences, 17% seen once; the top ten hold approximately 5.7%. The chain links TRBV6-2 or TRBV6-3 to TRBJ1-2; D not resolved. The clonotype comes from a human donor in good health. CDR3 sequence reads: CASSSRTDFYGYTF. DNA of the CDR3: TGTGCCAGCAGTTCACGGACTGATTTCTATGGCTACACCTTC.